These 32 T cell receptor beta chains came from one sample sequenced in a study of T cell responses to AZD1222 COVID-19 vaccine. The table came from immunoSEQ multiplex PCR; TCRdb's copy has only in-frame clones and leaves some out. This table holds 75,000 to 100,000 clones, roughly nine tenths found once. The sequences come from peripheral blood, collected on day 0 of AZD1222 vaccination. Receptors were obtained from an adult in good health.

CDR3 sequence (DNA): TGTGCCAGCAGTTTGACAGGACAGAGAAGCTACGAGCAGTACTTC. Protein sequence: CASSLTGQRSYEQYF. The chain combines TRBV27 with TRBJ2-7; D perhaps matches TRBD1 (6 bases). Trimming took 3 bases from V and 3 from J, leaving 15 bases between them. CDR1 is MNHEY, CDR2 SMNVEV, per germline (reference sequence). This CDR3 region has 15 residues.

In regard to this clone: The junction departs from the called germline gene at one end, perhaps through a read error. The chain joins TRBV7-7 to TRBJ2-6; TRBD2 aligns across 11 bases. The CDR3 spans 19 residues. Looked up from germline, CDR1 is SSHAT and CDR2 is FNYEAQ (reference sequence). As DNA, the CDR3 is TGTGCTAGCAGCTTAGTATCTAGCGGGGGGACCTCTGGGGCCAACGTCCTGACTTTC. This translates into CASSLVSSGGTSGANVLTF. The whole variable domain, remainder taken from reference TRBV7-7 and TRBJ2-6, is GAGVSQSPRYKVTKRGQDVTLRCDPISSHATLYWYQQALGQGPEFLTYFNYEAQPDKSGLPSDRFSAERPEGSISTLTIQRTEQRDSAMYRCASSLVSSGGTSGANVLTFGAGSRLTVL.

The V gene is TRBV29-1, the J gene TRBJ1-4; 7 nucleotides align to TRBD1. Trimming at V came to 6 bases and at J to 8 bases, leaving 6 bases not matched to a gene. CDR1 and CDR2 (germline): SQVTM, ANQGSEA. This CDR3 has 12 residues. CDR3 in amino acids: CSVARTGEKLFF. In nucleotides, the CDR3 is TGCAGCGTCGCCCGGACAGGCGAAAAACTGTTTTTT.

This sequence joins TRBV7-6 and TRBJ2-1, with D possibly matching TRBD2 (5 bases). With 2 bases removed from V and 6 bases from J, the gap between germline ends came to 23 bases. The CDR3 covers 18 residues. Germline CDR1 and CDR2: SGHVS and FNYEAQ. CDR3 DNA sequence: TGTGCCAGCAGCTTATTAGTGTCCTCTCGAGGACTGGCCAATGAGCAGTTCTTC. This translates into CASSLLVSSRGLANEQFF.

The chain links TRBV19 to TRBJ1-2, with D maybe TRBD1 (5 bases). V was trimmed by 4 bases and J by 2 bases, leaving 8 bases between them. This CDR3 region has 13 residues. The germline V gene encodes CDR1 LNHDA and CDR2 SQIVND (reference sequence). The CDR3 DNA is TGTGCCAGTAGTACACAGGAAAACTATGGCTACACCTTC. Its protein is CASSTQENYGYTF. The whole variable domain, remainder taken from reference TRBV19 and TRBJ1-2, is DGGITQSPKYLFRKEGQNVTLSCEQNLNHDAMYWYRQDPGQGLRLIYYSQIVNDFQKGDIAEGYSVSREKKESFPLTVTSAQKNPTAFYLCASSTQENYGYTFGSGTRLTVV.

The chain employs TRBV3-1 (or the pseudogene TRBV3-2) and TRBJ1-5; D ambiguous. V lost 1 base and J lost 4, with 2 bases in between. The germline V gene encodes CDR1 LGHDT and CDR2 YNNKEL (reference sequence). The length of the CDR3 is 12 residues. The CDR3 sequence: CASSQVNQPQHF. The CDR3 DNA reads as TGTGCCAGCAGCCAAGTAAATCAGCCCCAGCATTTT.

The CDR3 spells CASSYSIARGIYEQYF. CDR3 DNA: TGTGCCAGCAGTTACTCTATAGCCCGGGGGATCTACGAGCAGTACTTC. This rearrangement joins TRBV6-2 or TRBV6-3 to TRBJ2-7; D is perhaps TRBD2 (6 bases). From germline, CDR1 is MNHEY and CDR2 SVGEGT. The CDR3 has 16 amino acids. Trimming shortened V by 0 bases and J by 3 bases, and 15 bases separated the two germline ends.

The rearrangement links TRBV15 to TRBJ1-2, with 7 positions matching TRBD1. The CDR3 is 15 residues long. Germline CDR1 is LNHNV and CDR2 is YYDKDF (reference sequence). V shed 2 bases, J shed 2 bases, and the junction held 5 bases outside the gene matches. Written as DNA, the CDR3 is TGTGCCACCAGCAGAACGCCAGGGGGGAACTATGGCTACACCTTC. This gives the protein CATSRTPGGNYGYTF.

The chain combines TRBV19 with TRBJ2-2, with TRBD1 identical over 10 bases. V shed 4 bases and J 7 bases; nucleotides not matched to a gene: 9. This CDR3 has 16 residues. Germline CDR1 and CDR2: LNHDA and SQIVND (reference sequence). CDR3 region: CASSRLTGGANGELFF. The CDR3, as DNA: TGTGCCAGTAGTAGACTGACAGGGGGCGCGAACGGGGAGCTGTTTTTT.

The gene calls are TRBV14 and TRBJ2-7; D unclear. CDR3 size: 16 residues. Germline CDR1 is SGHDN and CDR2 is FVKESK. V was shortened by 1 base and J by 0 bases, with 13 bases between the two germline ends. The CDR3 DNA reads as TGTGCCAGCAGCCAAGCGGACGATCATCTCTCCTACGAGCAGTACTTC. Its protein product is CASSQADDHLSYEQYF.

The chain links TRBV5-1 to TRBJ2-1; no clear D. In germline, CDR1 is SGHRS, CDR2 YFSETQ. V lost 3 bases and J 4 bases, leaving 2 bases between the germline ends. The CDR3 has 11 residues. The DNA for the CDR3 is TGCGCCAGCAGCTCTTACAATGAGCAGTTCTTC. As protein: CASSSYNEQFF.

The V call is TRBV2, the J call TRBJ1-5; perhaps TRBD1 as D (5 bases). The V end lost 2 bases, the J end lost 2 bases, and 19 bases lay between the germline ends. Germline V gene sequence: CDR1 SNHLY, CDR2 FYNNEI. The CDR3 loop spans 18 amino acids. In DNA, the CDR3 is TGTGCCAGCAGTGAATGGATCGAGGAGGGGACGGGCAATCAGCCCCAGCATTTT. This gives the protein CASSEWIEEGTGNQPQHF.

The rearrangement joins TRBV3-1 (or the pseudogene TRBV3-2) to TRBJ1-2, with a weak D call TRBD1 (5 bases). In germline, CDR1 is LGHDT, CDR2 YNNKEL (reference sequence). CDR3 length: 18 amino acids. V was clipped by 4 bases and J by 3 bases, with 24 bases between them. CDR3 nucleotides: TGTGCCAGCAGCCCGTTCCCGGACAAGGGTCCTAGTGACTATGGCTACACCTTC. Its translation is CASSPFPDKGPSDYGYTF.

The chain is built from TRBV19 and TRBJ2-1; D is unresolved. Germline values: CDR1 LNHDA, CDR2 SQIVND (reference sequence). Trimming cost V 3 bases and J 4 bases, with 4 bases left between them. The CDR3 runs to 12 residues. The CDR3 nucleotides are TGTGCCAGTAGTATGGATTACAATGAGCAGTTCTTC. Amino acid sequence: CASSMDYNEQFF.

This clone was detected only once. This chain joins TRBV2 and TRBJ1-1, with D perhaps matching TRBD1 (5 bases). Per the germline V gene, CDR1 is SNHLY and CDR2 is FYNNEI. V was clipped by 8 bases and J by 2 bases, with 12 bases between them. The CDR3 loop spans 13 amino acids. The CDR3 loop reads CASGSTVNTEAFF. Here the CDR3 DNA reads TGTGCCAGCGGCTCGACAGTAAACACTGAAGCTTTCTTT.

CDR3 amino acids: CASSSGSYANNEQFF. CDR3 in DNA: TGTGCCAGCAGCTCTGGTAGTTATGCGAACAATGAGCAGTTCTTC. The chain employs TRBV14 and TRBJ2-1, with D hard to call. The CDR3 is 15 amino acids. Deletions cut 5 bases from V and 5 bases from J, with 16 bases between. The germline CDR1 and CDR2 sequences are SGHDN and FVKESK.

The chain uses TRBV7-6 and TRBJ2-1, with D possibly TRBD2 on 6 matching bases. V lost 5 bases to trimming and J lost 9 bases, with 17 bases between them. Germline V gene sequence: CDR1 SGHVS, CDR2 FNYEAQ. This CDR3 comprises 14 residues. The CDR3 reads CASSKGGIFTEQFF. The CDR3 nucleotides are TGTGCCAGCAGCAAGGGCGGGATATTTACTGAGCAGTTCTTC. Full variable domain (outside the CDR3, taken from reference TRBV7-6 and TRBJ2-1): GAGVSQSPRYKVTKRGQDVALRCDPISGHVSLYWYRQALGQGPEFLTYFNYEAQQDKSGLPNDRFSAERPEGSISTLTIQRTEQRDSAMYRCASSKGGIFTEQFFGPGTRLTVL.

The chain combines TRBV10-3 with TRBJ1-6; no firm D call. The V gene's germline CDR1 is ENHRY and CDR2 SYGVKD. V shed 6 bases and J shed 7 bases, with 10 bases lying between them. The CDR3 is 13 amino acids. The CDR3 is CAIRQDQNSPLHF. The DNA of the CDR3 is TGTGCCATCAGGCAGGACCAAAATTCACCCCTCCACTTT.

The rearrangement joins TRBV5-1 to TRBJ2-5; 8 bases align to TRBD2. CDR3 size: 16 residues. V was pared by 1 base and J by 5 bases, with 10 bases of the junction left unmatched. Germline-derived CDR1 and CDR2 are SGHRS and YFSETQ. CDR3 protein: CASSLQPRGAGETQYF. The CDR3 DNA follows: TGCGCCAGCAGCTTGCAGCCGCGGGGGGCCGGGGAGACCCAGTACTTC.

This clone was seen only once. The rearrangement links TRBV24-1 to TRBJ2-4; 8 nucleotides line up with TRBD2. CDR3 length: 14 amino acids. V shed 7 bases and J 6 bases; nucleotides not matched to a gene: 7. Per germline, CDR1 KGHDR and CDR2 SFDVKD. The CDR3 sequence is CATSTTSVGNIQYF. For the CDR3, the DNA is TGTGCCACCAGCACGACTAGCGTGGGAAACATTCAGTACTTC.

This clone was observed a few times. This chain uses TRBV7-3 with TRBJ2-7, with 8 nucleotides matching TRBD1. The germline V gene has CDR1 SGHTA and CDR2 FQGTGA. The V gene end was trimmed by 3 bases and the J gene end by 6 bases; junction bases not matched to a gene: 13. The CDR3 is made up of 16 amino acids. Here the CDR3 reads CASSFFDRTGFSEQYF. In DNA, the CDR3 is TGTGCCAGCAGCTTCTTTGACCGGACAGGGTTCAGCGAGCAGTACTTC.

CDR3 region: CAWSVVAGNTIYF. CDR3 nucleotide sequence: TGTGCCTGGAGTGTAGTGGCTGGAAACACCATATATTTT. The V call is TRBV30, the J call TRBJ1-3; D is undetermined. Germline loops: CDR1 GTSNPN, CDR2 SVGIG (reference sequence). The V end lost 0 bases, the J end lost 2 bases, and 5 bases lay between the germline ends. This CDR3 contains 13 residues. Filled out from reference TRBV30 and TRBJ1-3, the complete variable domain reads SQTIHQWPATLVQPVGSPLSLECTVEGTSNPNLYWYRQAAGRGLQLLFYSVGIGQISSEVPQNLSASRPQDRQFILSSKKLLLSDSGFYLCAWSVVAGNTIYFGEGSWLTVV.

The chain recombines TRBV18 with TRBJ1-3; 7 positions agree with TRBD1. Looked up from germline, CDR1 is KGHSH and CDR2 is LQKENI. J was trimmed by 0 bases and V by 0 bases; bases with no gene match: 5. The CDR3 consists of 17 residues. Here the CDR3 reads CASSPPGQSTSGNTIYF. As DNA, the CDR3 is TGTGCCAGCTCACCACCGGGACAGTCAACCTCTGGAAACACCATATATTTT.

The V call is TRBV24-1, the J call TRBJ1-2, with 7 positions matching TRBD1. With V trimmed by 3 bases and J by 5 bases, 11 bases remained unmatched. CDR3 size: 16 residues. Germline CDR1 is KGHDR and CDR2 is SFDVKD. The CDR3, as DNA: TGTGCCACCAGTGATCTAACGACAGGGACCGAGTATGGCTACACCTTC. Translating gives CATSDLTTGTEYGYTF.

This chain's CDR3 is CASSLSPGQGQPDYGYTF. As DNA, the CDR3 is TGTGCCAGCAGTCTCTCACCGGGACAGGGCCAGCCCGACTATGGCTACACCTTC. This sequence joins TRBV27 and TRBJ1-2; TRBD1 aligns across 9 bases. Germline trimming cut 5 bases from V and 3 bases from J; bases unmatched to any gene: 16. The CDR3 totals 18 residues. Germline V CDR1 and CDR2: MNHEY, SMNVEV (reference sequence).

The rearrangement uses TRBV19 and TRBJ2-2; perhaps TRBD1 as D (6 bases). The V end was cut by 6 bases, the J end by 5 bases, with 13 bases between. This CDR3 region has 14 residues. Germline V lookup: CDR1 LNHDA, CDR2 SQIVND (reference sequence). Here the CDR3 DNA reads TGTGCCAGTAGGAGCAGGGGAATAACCGGGGAGCTGTTTTTT. Amino acid sequence: CASRSRGITGELFF.

The chain is built from TRBV30 and TRBJ1-6; 7 bases match TRBD1. Germline CDR1 is GTSNPN and CDR2 is SVGIG (reference sequence). V lost 6 bases, J lost 5 bases, and 4 bases stayed unmatched. The CDR3 extends over 13 amino acids. CDR3 nucleotides: TGTGCCTGTAAGACAGGGAATAATTCACCCCTCCACTTT. Protein: CACKTGNNSPLHF.

This CDR3 reads CASSYTSGVSYEQYF. CDR3 nucleotide sequence: TGTGCCAGCAGTTACACTAGCGGAGTCTCCTACGAGCAGTACTTC. V and J are TRBV6-5 and TRBJ2-7; 8 bases align to TRBD2. V shed 2 bases and J 0 bases; nucleotides not matched to a gene: 3. The V gene's germline CDR1 is MNHEY and CDR2 SVGAGI. This CDR3 has 15 residues.

The chain uses TRBV6-1 and TRBJ2-2; TRBD2 is a possible D gene (6 bases). The CDR3 has 14 amino acids. Germline CDR1 and CDR2: MNHNS and SASEGT. Trimming removed 4 bases at V and 5 bases at J, with 11 bases between. CDR3 protein: CASSGAGLTGELFF. CDR3 nucleotide sequence: TGTGCCAGCAGTGGAGCGGGTTTGACCGGGGAGCTGTTTTTT.

The rearrangement uses TRBV10-1 and TRBJ1-1; a possible D gene is TRBD1 (5 bases). Germline CDR1 reads WNHNN; CDR2 reads SYGVQD (reference sequence). Trimming took 0 bases from V and 4 from J, leaving 9 bases between them. The CDR3 totals 14 residues. CDR3 bases: TGCGCCAGCAGTGAGTCGGCAGGGATCACTGAAGCTTTCTTT. This gives the protein CASSESAGITEAFF.

This clone was counted only a few times. This chain joins TRBV2 and TRBJ1-2; 7 nucleotides align to TRBD1. CDR1 and CDR2 (germline): SNHLY, FYNNEI. The CDR3 covers 15 residues. The J segment lost 5 bases and the V segment lost 10 bases, leaving 16 bases of the junction unmatched. CDR3 nucleotide sequence: TGTGCCACCTCCGAAAGCGGACAGGCCTTATATGGCTACACCTTC. Amino acids: CATSESGQALYGYTF.

Only one count was recorded for this clone. The chain is built from TRBV2 and TRBJ2-1; 9 bases line up with TRBD1. CDR3 length: 13 residues. CDR1 and CDR2 (germline): SNHLY, FYNNEI. V lost 7 bases and J lost 6; bases outside the gene matches: 4. CDR3 nucleotide sequence: TGTGCCAGCACCCTGACAGGGGGCAATGAGCAGTTCTTC. Translating gives CASTLTGGNEQFF.